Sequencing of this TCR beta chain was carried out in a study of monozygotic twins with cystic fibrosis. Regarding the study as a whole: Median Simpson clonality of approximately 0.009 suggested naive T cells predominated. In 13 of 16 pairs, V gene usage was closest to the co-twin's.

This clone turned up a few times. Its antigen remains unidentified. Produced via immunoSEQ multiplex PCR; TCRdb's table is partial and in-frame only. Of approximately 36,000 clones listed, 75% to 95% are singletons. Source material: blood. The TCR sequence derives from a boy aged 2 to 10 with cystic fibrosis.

As DNA, the CDR3 is TGTGCCAGCAGGTCCAGGGGGGATAATTCACCCCTCCACTTT. Amino acids: CASRSRGDNSPLHF. The rearrangement uses TRBV2 and TRBJ1-6; 7 nucleotides agree with TRBD1. Trimming at V came to 6 bases and at J to 5 bases, leaving 4 bases not matched to a gene. The CDR3 is 14 residues long. Germline V gene lookup returns CDR1 SNHLY and CDR2 FYNNEI.